Listed below are T cell receptor beta chains from one sample, sequenced in a study of T cell changes during pregnancy in multiple sclerosis. TCRdb keeps only in-frame clones here, not all; method: immunoSEQ multiplex PCR. The sample carries 55,000 to 65,000 clones, roughly 90% recorded once. The sample was peripheral blood, taken in the second trimester of pregnancy. These receptors were obtained from a female donor with multiple sclerosis, enrolled in a pregnancy study. Both conserved end residues are part of each CDR3. A D gene is named only where the DNA matches it firmly. Some rows have no size entry. The others give once, few or many, or a class for an expanded clone.

J gene | D gene | clone size | V gene | CDR3 DNA | CDR3 protein
TRBJ2-3 | TRBD1 | once | TRBV9 | TGTGCCAGCAGCGCCGGGACAGGGAACACAGATACGCAGTATTTT | CASSAGTGNTDTQYF
TRBJ1-2 | . | . | TRBV9 | TGTGCCAGCAGCGTGGGGACACTCTATGGCTACACCTTC | CASSVGTLYGYTF
TRBJ1-2 | . | . | TRBV18 | TGTGCCAGCTCACCGGTACAGGGAACAGGTGGCTACACCTTC | CASSPVQGTGGYTF
TRBJ1-1 | . | . | TRBV28 | TGTGCCAGCGATGGCAGCGTTAACACTGAAGCTTTCTTT | CASDGSVNTEAFF
TRBJ1-1 | TRBD1 | once | TRBV5-1 | TGCGCCAGCAGCTTGGTGAGGGGGCATACTGAAGCTTTCTTT | CASSLVRGHTEAFF
TRBJ2-2 | . | . | TRBV18 | TGTGCCAGCTCGCCCCTAGGGAACACCGGGGAGCTGTTTTTT | CASSPLGNTGELFF
TRBJ2-3 | TRBD2 | . | TRBV27 | TGTGCCAGCAGTTTGTTTAGCGGGAGGCCAGATACGCAGTATTTT | CASSLFSGRPDTQYF
TRBJ1-5 | . | . | TRBV7-8 | TGTGCCAGCAGCTTGGGCAAGAGCAATCAGCCCCAGCATTTT | CASSLGKSNQPQHF
TRBJ2-3 | . | . | TRBV4-3 | TGCGCCAGCAGCCGGAGTGTCCAAACAGATACGCAGTATTTT | CASSRSVQTDTQYF
TRBJ2-1 | TRBD2 | . | TRBV7-2 | TGTGCCAGCAGCTTAGGTAGCGGGAGGGGCAATGAGCAGTTCTTC | CASSLGSGRGNEQFF
TRBJ2-3 | . | . | TRBV7-6 | TGTGCCAGCAGCCCCCGTTACCAGTTTAGAGGAACAGATACGCAGTATTTT | CASSPRYQFRGTDTQYF